These 13 T cell receptor beta chains originate from one sample sequenced in a study of cytomegalovirus exposure and HLA in healthy donors. In the PCR, 60 Vbeta and 13 Jbeta primers were used. The table came from immunoSEQ multiplex PCR; TCRdb's copy has only in-frame clones and leaves some out. The sample consists of approximately 89,000 clones, 85% of them appearing once. The sequencing input was PBMCs. The source is a man aged 40-55 years in good health and CMV-seropositive.

The V gene is TRBV5-1, the J gene TRBJ2-5; D uncertain. The V and J ends lost 3 bases and 5 bases respectively, with 8 bases between them. This CDR3 has 12 amino acids. Germline-derived CDR1 and CDR2 are SGHRS and YFSETQ. CDR3: CASSWSEETQYF. The CDR3 region has the DNA TGCGCCAGCAGCTGGAGCGAGGAGACCCAGTACTTC.

V is TRBV15 and J is TRBJ2-5, with TRBD2 matching 11 bases. V shed 3 bases and J 9 bases; nucleotides not matched to a gene: 6. The CDR3 has 14 amino acids. Looked up from germline, CDR1 is LNHNV and CDR2 is YYDKDF (reference sequence). The CDR3 region has the DNA TGTGCCACCAGCAGCCTTAGCGGGAGGGGATCCCAGTACTTC. Encoded protein: CATSSLSGRGSQYF.

This chain joins TRBV4-1 and TRBJ1-2; D might be TRBD1 (5 bases). Trimming stripped 0 bases from V and 4 bases from J, with 9 bases between. CDR1 and CDR2 from the germline V gene are MGHRA and YSYEKL. The CDR3 loop spans 14 amino acids. In nucleotides, the CDR3 is TGCGCCAGCAGCCAAGAGCCGGGGGGCTATGGCTACACCTTC. Translation gives CASSQEPGGYGYTF.

The rearrangement links TRBV4-1 to TRBJ2-6; no clear D. The CDR3 is made up of 18 amino acids. V gave up 1 base and J gave up 0 bases, with 13 bases separating them. CDR1 and CDR2 (germline): MGHRA, YSYEKL. The CDR3 nucleotides are TGCGCCAGCAGCCAAGGGTTTCTTCTACCCTCTGGGGCCAACGTCCTGACTTTC. Translation gives CASSQGFLLPSGANVLTF.

For the CDR3, the DNA is TGTGCCAGCAGTTCCACGGACACTTTCTATAACTATGGCTACACCTTC. As protein: CASSSTDTFYNYGYTF. V and J are TRBV6-5 and TRBJ1-2, with a tentative D call TRBD1 (5 bases). CDR3 length: 16 residues. V lost 4 bases to trimming and J lost 1 base, with 16 bases between them. Germline lookup yields CDR1 MNHEY and CDR2 SVGAGI.

The V and J genes are TRBV4-1 and TRBJ2-3; TRBD2 agrees at 10 bases. The J segment lost 6 bases and the V segment lost 6 bases, leaving 12 bases of the junction unmatched. The CDR3 sequence is 16 residues long. Germline values: CDR1 MGHRA, CDR2 YSYEKL. As DNA, the CDR3 is TGCGCCAGCAGTCCAGGGGCTAGCGGGGGCCCGGATACGCAGTATTTT. Translation gives CASSPGASGGPDTQYF.

The chain combines TRBV19 with TRBJ1-4; TRBD1 might be the D (6 bases). V lost 3 bases, J lost 6 bases, and 11 bases lay in between. CDR3 size: 14 residues. Germline V gene data show CDR1 as LNHDA and CDR2 as SQIVND (reference sequence). CDR3 protein: CASSIGQMHEKLFF. CDR3 coding DNA: TGTGCCAGTAGTATCGGACAGATGCATGAAAAACTGTTTTTT.

The chain joins TRBV5-6 to TRBJ1-1; 7 bases line up with TRBD1. V lost 1 base, J lost 11 bases, and 17 bases stayed unmatched. The CDR3 has 16 residues. Per the germline V gene, CDR1 is SGHDT and CDR2 is YYEEEE. Written as DNA, the CDR3 is TGTGCCAGCAGCTTGAAGGGGGCCTATCCACCCACAGGGGCTTTCTTT. This sequence encodes CASSLKGAYPPTGAFF.

This rearrangement joins TRBV5-1 to TRBJ2-7, with unresolved D. The V end was cut by 0 bases, the J end by 6 bases, with 10 bases between. Germline CDR1 SGHRS, CDR2 YFSETQ. CDR3 length: 13 residues. The CDR3 DNA is TGCGCCAGCAGCTTGGGAGGTACGGGCGAGCAGTACTTC. It translates to CASSLGGTGEQYF. Using reference TRBV5-1 and TRBJ2-7 for the parts outside the CDR3, the full variable domain is KAGVTQTPRYLIKTRGQQVTLSCSPISGHRSVSWYQQTPGQGLQFLFEYFSETQRNKGNFPGRFSGRQFSNSRSEMNVSTLELGDSALYLCASSLGGTGEQYFGPGTRLTVT.

This clone was counted a single time. V gene TRBV7-9 combines with J gene TRBJ1-6; D ambiguous. The CDR3 extends over 11 amino acids. CDR1 is SEHNR, CDR2 FQNEAQ, per germline (reference sequence). Trimming pared 1 base from V and 16 bases from J, leaving 8 bases between. CDR3 nucleotide sequence: TGTGCCAGCAGCTTAGAGGCGGCGCTCCACTTT. This codes for CASSLEAALHF.

The rearrangement uses TRBV5-5 and TRBJ2-3; 10 positions match TRBD2. The CDR3 is made up of 17 amino acids. CDR1 and CDR2 (germline): SGHKS, YYEKEE (reference sequence). The V segment lost 4 bases and the J segment 4 bases; nucleotides outside the gene matches: 12. The CDR3 DNA sequence: TGTGCCAGCAGCGATTACCGATCCGGGACTAGCGCAGATACGCAGTATTTT. This gives the protein CASSDYRSGTSADTQYF.

This clone counts as medium-sized. V and J are TRBV5-1 and TRBJ2-7; 10 nucleotides align to TRBD2. The CDR3 is 14 residues long. V shed 6 bases and J 5 bases; nucleotides not matched to a gene: 8. Germline CDR1 SGHRS, CDR2 YFSETQ. CDR3: CASNRAGGPDEQYF. CDR3 coding DNA: TGCGCCAGCAACCGAGCGGGGGGGCCCGACGAGCAGTACTTC.

The chain carries TRBV7-9 and TRBJ1-4; the D is unclear. CDR1 is SEHNR, CDR2 FQNEAQ, per germline (reference sequence). The length of the CDR3 is 13 residues. Between the trimmed V and J ends, which lost 5 bases and 3 bases, there was a span of 7 bases. The CDR3 nucleotides read TGTGCCAGCAGCGTGCGGTCTAATGAAAAACTGTTTTTT. It specifies CASSVRSNEKLFF.